This TCR beta chain was documented in a study of blood T cells in healthy people across ages. Study-wide findings and caveats: Per million T cells, the diversity of TCR beta decreased roughly linearly as age advanced. The diversity estimates, figures obtained from one million T cells, were considered underestimates.

A J-beta primer mix and a sample-barcoded 5' primer were used in a second PCR of roughly 6 to 12 cycles. Sequencing of every sample gave 2.5 million or more CDR3-containing paired-end reads. From the 5' RACE reads, TCRdb called clonotypes with MiXCR, one entry per CDR3 protein. The sample contains around 600,000 distinct CDR3 sequences, under 55% of which appear only once. Deletions cut 7 bases from V and 10 bases from J, with 17 bases between. The CDR3 contains 13 residues. In germline, CDR1 is MGHDK, CDR2 SYGVNS. About this clonotype itself: The antigen is not known. A single base separates this from a much larger clone, so it may be a read error.

The sample consisted of blood. The TCR sequence derives from an elderly man in good health. The chain combines TRBV25-1 with TRBJ2-1, with D possibly matching TRBD2 (6 bases). The CDR3 loop is CASTAGRSYEQFF. The CDR3, as DNA: TGTGCCAGCACGGCGGGGCGCTCCTACGAGCAGTTCTTC.